This passage covers 7 T cell receptor beta chains from one sample sequenced in a study of T cell responses to AZD1222 COVID-19 vaccine listed by TCRdb under 2021. The meaning of the sample's time point label: about 28 days (+/-7) after the second vaccine dose. The library relied on the immunoSEQ multiplex PCR assay. This immuneACCESS table, as held by TCRdb, lists in-frame sequences with V and J called but not all clones. Of the missing ones, under half trace to an unresolved V gene in checked studies; the others have no known cause. This sample holds under 150,000 clones; around 90% were observed only once. Jointly, the top ten make up 5% to 7% of the sample. The starting material was peripheral blood, obtained 28 days after the second AZD1222 dose. The receptors come from an adult who received the AZD1222 COVID-19 vaccine.

The chain is built from TRBV27 and TRBJ2-7, with TRBD1 identical over 8 bases. Germline lookup yields CDR1 MNHEY and CDR2 SMNVEV (reference sequence). V shed 8 bases, J shed 1 base, and the junction held 7 bases outside the gene matches. This CDR3 has 14 residues. The CDR3 region is CASRLQGDSYEQYF. The CDR3 DNA reads TGTGCCAGCCGCCTACAGGGGGATTCCTACGAGCAGTACTTC.

The CDR3 DNA follows: TGTGCCAGCTCACCACAAGGGACAGGTAACATGAACACTGAAGCTTTCTTT. Translating gives CASSPQGTGNMNTEAFF. The J gene is TRBJ1-1, the V gene TRBV18; 8 nucleotides match TRBD1. Per germline, CDR1 KGHSH and CDR2 LQKENI. There are 17 residues in the CDR3. The trim removed 1 base at V and 0 bases at J, leaving 7 bases unmatched.

The V gene is TRBV7-9, the J gene TRBJ1-5; possibly TRBD1 for D (6 bases). Per the germline V gene, CDR1 is SEHNR and CDR2 is FQNEAQ (reference sequence). V gave up 3 bases and J gave up 2 bases, with 17 bases separating them. This CDR3 has 17 amino acids. CDR3: CASSFDRTGLGNQPQHF. The CDR3 coding sequence is TGTGCCAGCAGCTTTGACCGAACAGGGTTGGGCAATCAGCCCCAGCATTTT.

The rearrangement uses TRBV28 and TRBJ2-3, with 11 bases matching TRBD2. The CDR3 has 18 residues. CDR1 is MDHEN and CDR2 is SYDVKM in the germline V gene. Trimming cost V 6 bases and J 0 bases; bases outside gene matches: 11. CDR3 bases: TGTGCCAGCAGAGCCGGACTAGCGGGTTTCCCTAGCACAGATACGCAGTATTTT. Its translation: CASRAGLAGFPSTDTQYF.

This chain uses TRBV5-1 with TRBJ1-1; D not certain. V was clipped by 6 bases and J by 11 bases, with 8 bases between them. The germline CDR1 and CDR2 sequences are SGHRS and YFSETQ. This CDR3 is 9 amino acids long. The CDR3 is CASIEKAFF. The CDR3 nucleotides read TGCGCCAGCATCGAGAAGGCTTTCTTT.

The table lists this clone with a few counts. The rearrangement uses TRBV18 and TRBJ1-5; D possibly corresponds to TRBD1 (6 bases). Germline-derived CDR1 and CDR2 are KGHSH and LQKENI. Trimming pared 6 bases from V and 4 bases from J, leaving 13 bases between. The CDR3 is made up of 14 amino acids. CDR3: CASSPGGRNQPQHF. CDR3 nucleotides: TGTGCCAGCTCGCCGGGGGGCCGGAATCAGCCCCAGCATTTT.

The chain employs TRBV18 and TRBJ1-2, with a weak D call TRBD1 (6 bases). The CDR3 is made up of 15 amino acids. V lost 2 bases, J lost 6 bases, and 16 bases lay in between. Germline V lookup: CDR1 KGHSH, CDR2 LQKENI. CDR3 protein: CASSPYTGFEDGYTF. The CDR3 nucleotides read TGTGCCAGCTCACCATACACAGGGTTTGAGGATGGCTACACCTTC.